This paragraph covers one T cell receptor beta chain sequence. This sample is drawn from a study of blood T cell repertoires in COVID-19. Study-level information: Nucleic acid was either cDNA or gDNA, and it came from T cells, B-cell-depleted T cells, or PBMCs.

This table comes from immunoSEQ multiplex PCR, and its TCRdb copy is limited to in-frame clones, with some not included. The table records a few hundred thousand clones, approximately 88% of them present only once. The specimen sequenced was peripheral blood. This clonotype originated in a woman in her twenties or thirties who had recovered from COVID-19.

CDR3: CASSGTGFYGYTF. The CDR3 bases are TGTGCCAGCAGTGGAACAGGGTTCTATGGCTACACCTTC. The gene calls are TRBV12-3 or TRBV12-4 and TRBJ1-2; D is possibly TRBD1 (6 bases). The V gene lost 5 bases and the J gene lost 4 bases, with 11 bases spanning the gap. The length of the CDR3 is 13 residues.